This TCR beta chain was observed in a study of beta chain features in type 1 diabetes. Whole-study context: Examination of sorted cells across all samples involved over 85,000,000 cells.

Isolated RNA was reverse transcribed in full, so expressed TCRB transcripts were sequenced. Produced via immunoSEQ multiplex PCR; TCRdb's table is partial and in-frame only. Here the sample spans roughly 400,000 clones, 8.5% to 10% being singletons. This clone appeared a few times. Its antigen is not identified. Different DNA sequences within this sample yield the same CDR3. General study findings and limits: Shortening that was moderate but significant affected the TCRB CDR3s of Type 1 diabetes patients in all four CD4+ subsets.

The germline gives CDR1 SGHRS, CDR2 YFSETQ. Trimming cost V 2 bases and J 0 bases, with 9 bases left between them. This CDR3 is built from 15 residues. The material sequenced was central memory CD4+ T cells from blood. V is TRBV5-1 and J is TRBJ2-1; D remains ambiguous. The TCR was taken from a man between 25 and 39 years old with type 1 diabetes. The CDR3 reads CASSFGGSSYNEQFF. Here the CDR3 DNA reads TGCGCCAGCAGCTTCGGCGGAAGCTCCTACAATGAGCAGTTCTTC.